This TCR beta chain was profiled in a study of cytotoxic CD8 clonotypes in ibrutinib-treated CLL. Study overall: Response sampling took place at median roughly 12 months of treatment, range 6 to 36. Study-level findings and limits: The clonality rise at ibrutinib response reflected private clonotype expansion. Sample timing was unmatched between remission and later-progressing patients; lymph nodes unstudied. At ibrutinib response, clonality increased, and at progression it declined back toward baseline.

Germline assignment: CDR1 SEHNR and CDR2 FQNEAQ (reference sequence). V lost 5 bases, J lost 6 bases, and 16 bases lay in between. The CDR3 is made up of 15 amino acids. Clones were sequenced by immunoSEQ multiplex PCR, and TCRdb holds only the in-frame ones, with some missing. The sample holds 35,000 or so clones, 71% seen once. In the case of this clone: Antigen unknown.

This clonotype was obtained from a human donor with chronic lymphocytic leukemia. The sequences come from PBMCs, collected at disease progression, from a patient treated with ibrutinib. V and J are TRBV7-9 and TRBJ1-4; a weak D match, TRBD1 (5 bases). CDR3 bases: TGTGCCAGCAGCCAAGATTGGGACCTTGATGAAAAACTGTTTTTT. It translates to CASSQDWDLDEKLFF.